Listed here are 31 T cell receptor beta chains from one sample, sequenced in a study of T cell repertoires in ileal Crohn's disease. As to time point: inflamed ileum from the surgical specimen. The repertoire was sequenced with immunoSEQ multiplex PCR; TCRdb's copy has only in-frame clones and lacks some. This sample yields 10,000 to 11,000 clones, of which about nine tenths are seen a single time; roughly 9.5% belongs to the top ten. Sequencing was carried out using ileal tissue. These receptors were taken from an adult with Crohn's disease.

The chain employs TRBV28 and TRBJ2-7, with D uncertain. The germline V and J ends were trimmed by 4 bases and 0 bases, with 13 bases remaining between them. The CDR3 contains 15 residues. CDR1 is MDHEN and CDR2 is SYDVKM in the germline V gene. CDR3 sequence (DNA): TGTGCCAGCAGTTCCGCGCACAGAATCTCCTACGAGCAGTACGTC. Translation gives CASSSAHRISYEQYV.

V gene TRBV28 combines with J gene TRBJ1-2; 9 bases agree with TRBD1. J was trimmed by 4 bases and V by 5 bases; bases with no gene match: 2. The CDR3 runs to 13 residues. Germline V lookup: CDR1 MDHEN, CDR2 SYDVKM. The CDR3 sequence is CASSGDRAYGYTF. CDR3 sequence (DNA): TGTGCCAGCAGTGGGGACAGGGCCTATGGCTACACCTTC.

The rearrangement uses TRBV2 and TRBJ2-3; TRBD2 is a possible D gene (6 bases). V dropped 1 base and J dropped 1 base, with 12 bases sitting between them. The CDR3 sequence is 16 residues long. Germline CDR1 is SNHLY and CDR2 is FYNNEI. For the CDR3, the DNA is TGTGCCAGCAGTGAAGTGAGGGAGGCCCGCACAGATACGCAGTATTTT. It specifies CASSEVREARTDTQYF.

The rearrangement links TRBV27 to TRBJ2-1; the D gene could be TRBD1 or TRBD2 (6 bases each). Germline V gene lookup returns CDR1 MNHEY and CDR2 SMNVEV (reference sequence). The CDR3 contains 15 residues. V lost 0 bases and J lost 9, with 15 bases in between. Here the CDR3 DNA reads TGTGCCAGCAGTTTATCGCCGGGGGCAGCAACTGAGCAGTTCTTC. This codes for CASSLSPGAATEQFF.

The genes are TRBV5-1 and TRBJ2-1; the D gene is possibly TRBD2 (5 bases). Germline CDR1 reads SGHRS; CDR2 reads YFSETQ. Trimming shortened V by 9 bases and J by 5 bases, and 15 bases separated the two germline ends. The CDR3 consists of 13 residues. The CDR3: CAIEEVGNNEQFF. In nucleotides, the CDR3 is TGCGCCATCGAGGAGGTAGGGAACAATGAGCAGTTCTTC.

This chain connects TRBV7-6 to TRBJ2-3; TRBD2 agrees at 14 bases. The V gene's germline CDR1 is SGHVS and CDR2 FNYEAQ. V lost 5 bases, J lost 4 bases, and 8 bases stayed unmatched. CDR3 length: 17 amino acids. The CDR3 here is CASSDGTSGRWSDTQYF. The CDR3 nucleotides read TGTGCCAGCAGCGACGGGACTAGCGGGAGATGGTCAGATACGCAGTATTTT.

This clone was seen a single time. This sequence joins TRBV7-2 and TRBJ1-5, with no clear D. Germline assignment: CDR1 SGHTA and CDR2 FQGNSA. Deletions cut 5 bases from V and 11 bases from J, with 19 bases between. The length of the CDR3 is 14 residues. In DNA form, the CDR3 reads TGTGCCAGCAGCGATCAACCTATCAGTTCGTCCCAGCATTTT. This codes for CASSDQPISSSQHF.

CDR3 region: CATSQGNEKLFF. The CDR3 nucleotides read TGTGCCACCAGCCAGGGTAATGAAAAACTGTTTTTT. The genes are TRBV15 and TRBJ1-4; D is perhaps TRBD1 (5 bases). The V end lost 5 bases, the J end lost 4 bases, and 5 bases lay between the germline ends. The CDR3 has 12 amino acids. Germline CDR1 and CDR2: LNHNV and YYDKDF (reference sequence).

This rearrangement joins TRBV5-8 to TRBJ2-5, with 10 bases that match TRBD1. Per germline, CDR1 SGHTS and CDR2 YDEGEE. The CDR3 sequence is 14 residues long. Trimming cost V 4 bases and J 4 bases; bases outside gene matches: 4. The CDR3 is CASSTRQGAETQYF. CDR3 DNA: TGTGCCAGCAGCACTCGACAGGGGGCAGAGACCCAGTACTTC. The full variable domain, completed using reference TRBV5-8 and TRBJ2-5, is EAGVTQSPTHLIKTRGQQATLRCSPISGHTSVYWYQQALGLGLQFLLWYDEGEERNRGNFPPRFSGRQFPNYSSELNVNALELEDSALYLCASSTRQGAETQYFGPGTRLLVL.

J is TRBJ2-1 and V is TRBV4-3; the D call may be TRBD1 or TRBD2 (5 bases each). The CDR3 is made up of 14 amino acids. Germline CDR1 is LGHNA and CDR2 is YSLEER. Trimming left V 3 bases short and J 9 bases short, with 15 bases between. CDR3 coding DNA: TGCGCCAGCAGCCAGGTCAATACAGGAGGTGAGCAGTTCTTC. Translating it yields CASSQVNTGGEQFF.

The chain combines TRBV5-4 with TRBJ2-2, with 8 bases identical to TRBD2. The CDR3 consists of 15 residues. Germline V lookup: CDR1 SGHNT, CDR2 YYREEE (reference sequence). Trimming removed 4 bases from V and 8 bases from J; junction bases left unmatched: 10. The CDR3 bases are TGTGCCAGCAGCCGGATAGCGGGATCGAGAGGGGAGCTGTTTTTT. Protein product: CASSRIAGSRGELFF.

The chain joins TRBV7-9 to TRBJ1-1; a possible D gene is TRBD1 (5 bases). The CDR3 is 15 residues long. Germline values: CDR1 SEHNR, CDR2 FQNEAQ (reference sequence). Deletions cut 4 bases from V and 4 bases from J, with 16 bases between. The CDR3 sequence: CASSSFRDGGTEAFF. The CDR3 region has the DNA TGTGCCAGCAGCTCCTTCAGGGATGGGGGCACTGAAGCTTTCTTT.

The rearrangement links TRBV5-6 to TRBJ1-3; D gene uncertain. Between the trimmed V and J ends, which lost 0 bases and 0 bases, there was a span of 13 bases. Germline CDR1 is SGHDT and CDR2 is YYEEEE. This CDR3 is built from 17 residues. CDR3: CASSLAGLRSSGNTIYF. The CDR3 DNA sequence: TGTGCCAGCAGCTTGGCCGGGCTCCGGAGCTCTGGAAACACCATATATTTT.

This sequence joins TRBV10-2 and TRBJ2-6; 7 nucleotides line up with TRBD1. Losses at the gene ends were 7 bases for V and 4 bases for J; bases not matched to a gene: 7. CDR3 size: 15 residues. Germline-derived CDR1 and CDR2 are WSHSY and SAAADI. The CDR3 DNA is TGCGCCAGCACCGACAGGGTGGGGGGGGCCAACGTCCTGACTTTC. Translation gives CASTDRVGGANVLTF.

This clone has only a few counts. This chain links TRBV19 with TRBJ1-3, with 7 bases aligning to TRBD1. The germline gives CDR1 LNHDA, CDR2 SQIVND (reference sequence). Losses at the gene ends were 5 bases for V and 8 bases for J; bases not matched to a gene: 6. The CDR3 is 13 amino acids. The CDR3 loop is CASSRDRVDTIYF. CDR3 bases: TGTGCCAGTAGTCGCGACAGGGTGGACACCATATATTTT.

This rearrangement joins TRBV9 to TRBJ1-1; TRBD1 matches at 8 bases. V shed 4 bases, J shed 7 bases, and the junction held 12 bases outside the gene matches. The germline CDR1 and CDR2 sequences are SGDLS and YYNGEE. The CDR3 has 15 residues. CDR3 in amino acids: CASSSTDRGKGEAFF. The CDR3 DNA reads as TGTGCCAGCAGCTCAACCGACAGGGGCAAGGGTGAAGCTTTCTTT.

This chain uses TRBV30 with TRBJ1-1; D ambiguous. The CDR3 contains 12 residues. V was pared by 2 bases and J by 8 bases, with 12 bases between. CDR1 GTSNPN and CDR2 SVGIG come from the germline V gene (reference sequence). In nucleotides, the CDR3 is TGTGCCTGGAGTCCCGGGTTTCAAGAAGCTTTCTTT. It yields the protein CAWSPGFQEAFF.

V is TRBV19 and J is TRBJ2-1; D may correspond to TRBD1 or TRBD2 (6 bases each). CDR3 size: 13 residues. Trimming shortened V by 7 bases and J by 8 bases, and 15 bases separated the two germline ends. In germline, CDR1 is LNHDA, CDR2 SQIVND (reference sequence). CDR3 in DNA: TGTGCCAGTACTGAACGGGGGCGGGATGAGCAGTTCTTC. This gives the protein CASTERGRDEQFF.

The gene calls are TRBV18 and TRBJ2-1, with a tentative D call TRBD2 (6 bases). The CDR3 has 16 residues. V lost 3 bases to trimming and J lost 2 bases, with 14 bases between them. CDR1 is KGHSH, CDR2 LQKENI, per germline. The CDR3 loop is CASSPPGTRTYNEQFF. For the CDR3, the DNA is TGTGCCAGCTCACCGCCCGGGACTCGAACCTACAATGAGCAGTTCTTC.

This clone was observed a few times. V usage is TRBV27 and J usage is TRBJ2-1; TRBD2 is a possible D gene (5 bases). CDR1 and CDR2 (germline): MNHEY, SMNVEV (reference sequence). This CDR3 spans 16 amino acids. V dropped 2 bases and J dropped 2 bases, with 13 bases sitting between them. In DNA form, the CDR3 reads TGTGCCAGCAGTTTAAGTGGGAGAAGCGCCTACAATGAGCAGTTCTTC. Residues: CASSLSGRSAYNEQFF.

CDR3 loop: CASSLSGFTEAFF. CDR3 DNA: TGTGCCAGCAGCTTGTCGGGGTTCACTGAAGCTTTCTTT. The V call is TRBV5-4, the J call TRBJ1-1, with D uncertain. The CDR3 is made up of 13 amino acids. Looked up from germline, CDR1 is SGHNT and CDR2 is YYREEE (reference sequence). V was trimmed by 1 base and J by 4 bases, leaving 8 bases between them.

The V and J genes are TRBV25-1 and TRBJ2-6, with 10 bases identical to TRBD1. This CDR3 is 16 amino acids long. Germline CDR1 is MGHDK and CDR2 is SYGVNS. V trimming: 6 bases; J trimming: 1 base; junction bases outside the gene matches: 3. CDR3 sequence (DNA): TGTGCCAGCAGGGGACAGGGGATTTCTGGGGCCAACGTCCTGACTTTC. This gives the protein CASRGQGISGANVLTF.

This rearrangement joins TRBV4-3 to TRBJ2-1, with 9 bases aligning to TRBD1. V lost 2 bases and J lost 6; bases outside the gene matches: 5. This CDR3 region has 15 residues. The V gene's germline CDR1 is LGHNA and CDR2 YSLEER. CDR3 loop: CASSQTGGWGNEQFF. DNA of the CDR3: TGCGCCAGCAGCCAAACAGGGGGCTGGGGCAATGAGCAGTTCTTC.

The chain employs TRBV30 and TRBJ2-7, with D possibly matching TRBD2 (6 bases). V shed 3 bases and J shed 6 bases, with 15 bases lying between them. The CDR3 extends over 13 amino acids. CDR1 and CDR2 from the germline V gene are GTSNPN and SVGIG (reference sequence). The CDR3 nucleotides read TGTGCCTGGAGGGGGAGGTCTTCAGGCGAGCAGTACTTC. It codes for CAWRGRSSGEQYF.

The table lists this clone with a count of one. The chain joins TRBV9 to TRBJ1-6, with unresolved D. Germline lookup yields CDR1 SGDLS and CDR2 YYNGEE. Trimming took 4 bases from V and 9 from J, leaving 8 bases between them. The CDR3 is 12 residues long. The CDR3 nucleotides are TGTGCCAGCAGCACCGGGATTTCACCCCTCCACTTT. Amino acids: CASSTGISPLHF.

CDR3 DNA sequence: TGTGCCAGCAGACTGGGACAGTGGAGCAATCAGCCCCAGCATTTT. Amino acids: CASRLGQWSNQPQHF. This chain links TRBV6-1 with TRBJ1-5; 7 bases align to TRBD1. V was pared by 6 bases and J by 1 base, with 6 bases of the junction left unmatched. The CDR3 has 15 amino acids. CDR1 is MNHNS, CDR2 SASEGT, per germline.

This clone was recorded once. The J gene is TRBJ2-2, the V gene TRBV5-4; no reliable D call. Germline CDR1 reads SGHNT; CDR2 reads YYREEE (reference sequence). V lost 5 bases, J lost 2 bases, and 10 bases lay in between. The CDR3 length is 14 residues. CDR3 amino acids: CASRRDRNTGELFF. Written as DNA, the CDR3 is TGTGCCAGCAGGCGCGACCGAAACACCGGGGAGCTGTTTTTT.

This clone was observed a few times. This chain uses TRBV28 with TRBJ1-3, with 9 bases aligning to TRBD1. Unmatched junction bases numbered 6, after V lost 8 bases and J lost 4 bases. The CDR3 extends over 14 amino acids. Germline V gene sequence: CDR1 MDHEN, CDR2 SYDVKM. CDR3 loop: CASLQGAAGNTIYF. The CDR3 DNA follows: TGTGCCAGCCTACAGGGGGCGGCAGGAAACACCATATATTTT.

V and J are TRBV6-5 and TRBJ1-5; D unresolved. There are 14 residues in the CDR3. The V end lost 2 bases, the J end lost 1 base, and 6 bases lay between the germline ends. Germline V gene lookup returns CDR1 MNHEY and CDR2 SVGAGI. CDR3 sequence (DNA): TGTGCCAGCAGTTACGGAAAAAGCAATCAGCCCCAGCATTTT. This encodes CASSYGKSNQPQHF.

The CDR3 DNA reads as TGCGCCAGCACCTTTTCGACAGGGTGGTGGGACTATGGCTACACCTTC. Its translation: CASTFSTGWWDYGYTF. The V gene is TRBV4-3, the J gene TRBJ1-2; the match to TRBD1 covers 7 bases. From germline, CDR1 is LGHNA and CDR2 YSLEER. The CDR3 contains 16 residues. V shed 7 bases, J shed 3 bases, and the junction held 14 bases outside the gene matches.

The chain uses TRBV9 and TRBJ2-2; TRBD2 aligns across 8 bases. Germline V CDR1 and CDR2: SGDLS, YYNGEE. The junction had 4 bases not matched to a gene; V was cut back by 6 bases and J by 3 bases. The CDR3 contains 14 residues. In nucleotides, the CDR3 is TGTGCCAGCACGTATAGCGGGGACACCGGGGAGCTGTTTTTT. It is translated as CASTYSGDTGELFF.